This is a list of T cell receptor beta chains from one sample in a study of molecular identifiers for immune sequencing clone quantification. One entry per CDR3 protein results from TCRdb running MiXCR on the PCR reads. The table has 400,000 to 600,000 distinct CDR3 sequences, approximately 25% seen once. Source material: naive CD8+ T cells from blood, with Jurkat cell RNA spiked in. These receptor sequences come from a human donor in good health. Some libraries in this study had Jurkat cell RNA spiked in. The CDR3 runs from the conserved cysteine through the conserved F or W. The order of the fields is clone size, J gene, D gene, V gene, CDR3 protein, CDR3 DNA. A D gene is named only where the DNA matches it firmly. Where a row states a size, it is once, few, many or the class of an expanded clone; other rows omit it.

size: few; J: TRBJ2-3; D: TRBD2; V: TRBV30; CDR3: CAWSVLAGTSTDTQYF; DNA: TGTGCCTGGAGTGTACTAGCGGGGACCAGCACAGATACGCAGTATTTT
size: .; J: TRBJ2-7; D: .; V: TRBV4-3; CDR3: CASSQDPGRLTYEQYF; DNA: TGCGCCAGCAGCCAAGACCCGGGCAGGCTAACCTACGAGCAGTACTTC
size: many; J: TRBJ2-3; D: TRBD1; V: TRBV13; CDR3: CASSLGRDRWTDTQYF; DNA: TGTGCCAGCAGCTTAGGCCGGGACAGGTGGACAGATACGCAGTATTTT
size: many; J: TRBJ2-3; D: .; V: TRBV4-3; CDR3: CASSSIGGRPDTQYF; DNA: TGCGCCAGCAGCTCTATCGGGGGGCGGCCAGATACGCAGTATTTT
size: .; J: TRBJ1-1; D: TRBD1; V: TRBV7-9; CDR3: CASSTGLTGGGGTEAFF; DNA: TGTGCCAGCAGCACAGGCCTGACAGGGGGCGGTGGCACTGAAGCTTTCTTT
size: many; J: TRBJ2-7; D: .; V: TRBV6-2/TRBV6-3; CDR3: CASSPKSYEQYF; DNA: TGTGCCAGCAGTCCGAAGAGCTACGAGCAGTACTTC
size: .; J: TRBJ2-7; D: .; V: TRBV5-1; CDR3: CASGLVLEEQYF; DNA: TGCGCCAGCGGCTTGGTTTTGGAGGAGCAGTACTTC
size: many; J: TRBJ1-4; D: TRBD1; V: TRBV6-5; CDR3: CASSYGRGLEKLFF; DNA: TGTGCCAGCAGTTACGGCAGGGGGCTTGAAAAACTGTTTTTT
size: few; J: TRBJ1-3; D: .; V: TRBV30; CDR3: CASKGGFSGNTIYF; DNA: TGTGCCTCAAAGGGGGGTTTCAGTGGAAACACCATATATTTT
size: .; J: TRBJ2-3; D: .; V: TRBV19; CDR3: CATTRDINTDTQYF; DNA: TGTGCTACTACACGGGACATCAACACAGATACGCAGTATTTT
size: .; J: TRBJ2-7; D: TRBD1; V: TRBV11-2; CDR3: CASSGRQGREQYF; DNA: TGTGCCAGCAGCGGAAGACAGGGGCGCGAGCAGTACTTC
size: .; J: TRBJ2-5; D: TRBD2; V: TRBV3-1; CDR3: CASSQSFSSGEQETQYF; DNA: TGTGCCAGCAGCCAATCTTTTTCTAGCGGGGAACAAGAGACCCAGTACTTC
size: few; J: TRBJ1-2; D: TRBD1; V: TRBV29-1; CDR3: CSVEFYRGIDYGYTF; DNA: TGCAGCGTTGAATTTTACAGGGGGATTGACTATGGCTACACCTTC
size: few; J: TRBJ1-1; D: .; V: TRBV7-7; CDR3: CASSLLWGCDTEAFF; DNA: TGTGCTAGCAGCTTATTGTGGGGCTGTGACACTGAAGCTTTCTTT
size: many; J: TRBJ2-1; D: TRBD1; V: TRBV6-5; CDR3: CASSYSDRAEQFF; DNA: TGTGCCAGCAGTTACTCTGACAGGGCGGAGCAGTTCTTC
size: few; J: TRBJ2-3; D: .; V: TRBV12-3/TRBV12-4; CDR3: CASSLGTVADTQYF; DNA: TGTGCCAGCAGTTTAGGAACAGTCGCAGATACGCAGTATTTT
size: .; J: TRBJ2-2; D: .; V: TRBV20-1; CDR3: CSAPKQGRTGKLFF; DNA: TGCAGTGCACCCAAACAGGGTCGGACCGGGAAGCTGTTTTTT
size: .; J: TRBJ1-3; D: .; V: TRBV19; CDR3: CASSMFSRAAPGNTIYF; DNA: TGTGCCAGTAGTATGTTCTCGCGCGCAGCCCCGGGAAACACCATATATTTT
size: .; J: TRBJ2-3; D: .; V: TRBV19; CDR3: CASSIYQADTQYF; DNA: TGTGCCAGTAGTATCTACCAGGCAGATACGCAGTATTTT
size: many; J: TRBJ2-7; D: .; V: TRBV28; CDR3: CASSYHSKWEQYF; DNA: TGTGCCAGCAGTTACCACAGTAAGTGGGAGCAGTACTTC
size: few; J: TRBJ1-1; D: TRBD1; V: TRBV7-9; CDR3: CASESGTGLRDTEAFF; DNA: TGTGCCAGCGAATCCGGGACAGGGCTCAGGGACACTGAAGCTTTCTTT
size: .; J: TRBJ1-3; D: .; V: TRBV28; CDR3: CASSFVRQFSGNTIYF; DNA: TGTGCCAGCAGTTTCGTTCGACAGTTCTCTGGAAACACCATATATTTT
size: .; J: TRBJ1-1; D: .; V: TRBV6-5; CDR3: CASSYYVNTEAFF; DNA: TGTGCCAGCAGTTACTACGTGAACACTGAAGCTTTCTTT
size: many; J: TRBJ2-3; D: .; V: TRBV9; CDR3: CASSATVTSTDTQYF; DNA: TGTGCCAGCAGCGCGACAGTAACTAGCACAGATACGCAGTATTTT
size: .; J: TRBJ2-1; D: .; V: TRBV4-3; CDR3: CASSQDWGALREQFF; DNA: TGCGCCAGCAGCCAAGATTGGGGGGCCCTACGGGAGCAGTTCTTC
size: few; J: TRBJ2-7; D: .; V: TRBV29-1; CDR3: CSVEAGSSYEQYF; DNA: TGCAGCGTTGAGGCGGGCAGCTCCTACGAGCAGTACTTC
size: .; J: TRBJ2-7; D: .; V: TRBV19; CDR3: CASSIGTRGNYEQYF; DNA: TGTGCCAGTAGTATCGGGACACGGGGTAACTACGAGCAGTACTTC
size: .; J: TRBJ2-7; D: TRBD1; V: TRBV6-6; CDR3: CASSYQQRGGYEQYF; DNA: TGTGCCAGCAGTTACCAACAGCGAGGGGGCTACGAACAGTACTTC
size: .; J: TRBJ2-1; D: .; V: TRBV7-2; CDR3: CASSLNLKRGSSYHEQVF; DNA: TGTGCCAGCAGCTTAAATTTAAAACGCGGAAGCTCCTACCATGAGCAGGTCTTC
size: .; J: TRBJ2-3; D: TRBD2; V: TRBV7-9; CDR3: CASRAGLAGVSTDTQYF; DNA: TGTGCCAGCCGCGCAGGACTAGCGGGAGTAAGCACAGATACGCAGTATTTT
size: few; J: TRBJ2-3; D: .; V: TRBV21-1; CDR3: CASSNLLSGGRIDTDTQYF; DNA: TGTGCCAGCAGCAATTTATTGAGCGGGGGGCGGATAGACACAGATACGCAGTATTTT
size: few; J: TRBJ2-7; D: TRBD1; V: TRBV27; CDR3: CASTVSGGSYEQYF; DNA: TGTGCCAGCACCGTTTCAGGGGGTTCCTACGAGCAGTACTTC
size: few; J: TRBJ2-1; D: TRBD2; V: TRBV6-2/TRBV6-3; CDR3: CASSLGLSGRADEQFF; DNA: TGTGCCAGCAGTCTCGGACTGAGCGGGAGGGCCGATGAGCAGTTCTTC
size: few; J: TRBJ1-1; D: .; V: TRBV28; CDR3: CASSLFGQPNTEAFF; DNA: TGTGCCAGCAGTTTATTCGGGCAGCCGAACACTGAAGCTTTCTTT
size: few; J: TRBJ2-7; D: .; V: TRBV28; CDR3: CASKADEQYF; DNA: TGTGCCAGCAAGGCGGACGAGCAGTACTTC
size: .; J: TRBJ1-4; D: TRBD1; V: TRBV2; CDR3: CASRRKTGVDEKLFF; DNA: TGTGCCAGCAGGAGAAAGACAGGGGTTGATGAAAAACTGTTTTTT
size: many; J: TRBJ1-1; D: .; V: TRBV9; CDR3: CASSAVREVNTEAFF; DNA: TGTGCCAGCAGCGCCGTCAGGGAGGTGAACACTGAAGCTTTCTTT
size: few; J: TRBJ1-1; D: .; V: TRBV19; CDR3: CASSIVGTRNTEAFF; DNA: TGTGCCAGTAGTATAGTTGGGACACGGAACACTGAAGCTTTCTTT
size: .; J: TRBJ2-6; D: .; V: TRBV29-1; CDR3: CSTLDSPGASVLTF; DNA: TGCAGCACCTTGGACTCCCCTGGGGCCAGCGTCCTGACTTTC